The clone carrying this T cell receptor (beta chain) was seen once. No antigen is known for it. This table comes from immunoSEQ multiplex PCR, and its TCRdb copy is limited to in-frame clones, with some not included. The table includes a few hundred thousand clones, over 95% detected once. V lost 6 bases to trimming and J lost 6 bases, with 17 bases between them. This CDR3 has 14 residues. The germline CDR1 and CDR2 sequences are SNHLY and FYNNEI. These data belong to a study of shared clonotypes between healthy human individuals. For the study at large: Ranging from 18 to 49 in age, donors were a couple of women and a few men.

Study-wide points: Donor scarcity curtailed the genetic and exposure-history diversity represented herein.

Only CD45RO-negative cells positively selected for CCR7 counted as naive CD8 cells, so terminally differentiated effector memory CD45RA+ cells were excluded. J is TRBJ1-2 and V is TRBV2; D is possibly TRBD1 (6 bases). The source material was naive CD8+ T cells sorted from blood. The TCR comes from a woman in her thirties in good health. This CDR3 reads CASRKGGTTDGYTF. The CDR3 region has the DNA TGTGCCAGCAGGAAGGGGGGGACTACCGATGGCTACACCTTC.